Listed below are T cell receptor beta chains from one sample, sequenced in a study of T cell repertoires in cytomegalovirus infection. TCRdb fed the reads into MiXCR, producing one record per CDR3 protein. The table records about 120,000 distinct CDR3 sequences, about 9.5% of them present only once. For these TCRs, the target antigens are not known. Material: PBMCs, sequenced either directly or after in vitro stimulation (not recorded which). The receptors stem from a human donor in good health (CMV status not recorded). Some clones in this sample may be carry-over from other donors' samples. Both conserved end residues are part of each CDR3. A D gene is named only where the DNA matches it firmly. Some rows mark clone size as missing; the rest say once, few, many or name a class of expanded clone.

NA,TRBV5-1,TRBJ1-1,NA,CASSLVSWSEAFF,TGCGCCAGCAGCTTGGTCAGTTGGAGTGAAGCTTTCTTT
many,TRBV7-2,TRBJ2-7,TRBD1,CASSLQGANSYEQYF,TGTGCCAGCAGCTTACAGGGGGCTAACTCCTACGAGCAGTACTTC
few,TRBV6-2/TRBV6-3,TRBJ1-1,TRBD1,CASSYLQGFGAFF,TGTGCCAGCAGTTATTTACAGGGGTTTGGAGCTTTCTTT
NA,TRBV5-8,TRBJ1-4,NA,CASNAKGSNEKLFF,TGTGCCAGCAACGCCAAGGGGTCTAATGAAAAACTGTTTTTT
NA,TRBV19,TRBJ2-1,NA,CASLSYNEQFF,TGTGCCAGTCTATCCTACAATGAGCAGTTCTTC
few,TRBV12-3/TRBV12-4,TRBJ1-1,NA,CASSFYGNTEAFF,TGTGCCAGCAGTTTTTACGGGAACACTGAAGCTTTCTTT
NA,TRBV7-6,TRBJ2-7,NA,CASSTLGLTGTYEQYF,TGTGCCAGCAGCACCCTCGGGCTCACAGGGACCTACGAGCAGTACTTC
many,TRBV6-1,TRBJ1-5,NA,CASRREGMSNQPQHF,TGTGCCAGCAGAAGAGAGGGTATGAGCAATCAGCCCCAGCATTTT
many,TRBV7-4,TRBJ1-5,TRBD1,CASSEGKSRQGDNQPQHF,TGTGCCAGCAGCGAAGGGAAGTCTAGACAGGGAGACAATCAGCCCCAGCATTTT
many,TRBV7-6,TRBJ2-3,NA,CASMGRDGTDTQYF,TGTGCCAGCATGGGGCGGGATGGGACAGATACGCAGTATTTT
many,TRBV4-1,TRBJ2-5,TRBD2,CASSQEAGVEETQYF,TGCGCCAGCAGCCAAGAAGCGGGAGTAGAAGAGACCCAGTACTTC
many,TRBV7-2,TRBJ2-3,TRBD2,CASSPTGLAGGPYTQYF,TGTGCCAGCAGCCCAACGGGACTAGCGGGAGGGCCATATACGCAGTATTTT
many,TRBV6-5,TRBJ1-4,NA,CASSYSGAGNEKLFF,TGTGCCAGCAGTTACTCGGGGGCCGGTAATGAAAAACTGTTTTTT
many,TRBV4-1,TRBJ1-1,TRBD1,CASSQRDRGPTEAFF,TGCGCCAGCAGCCAACGGGACAGGGGCCCCACTGAAGCTTTCTTT
NA,TRBV5-1,TRBJ2-1,TRBD2,CASSRLAEAYNEQFF,TGCGCCAGCAGCCGACTAGCGGAAGCCTACAATGAGCAGTTCTTC
medium-sized,TRBV7-8,TRBJ2-7,NA,CASSLVALGYEQYF,TGTGCCAGCAGCTTAGTCGCCTTAGGGTACGAGCAGTACTTC
many,TRBV7-3,TRBJ2-2,NA,CASSPSGAAGELFF,TGTGCCAGCAGCCCATCAGGGGCGGCCGGGGAGCTGTTTTTT
many,TRBV7-6,TRBJ2-2,NA,CASSPWTGELFF,TGTGCCAGCAGCCCGTGGACCGGGGAGCTGTTTTTT
many,TRBV2,TRBJ2-5,NA,CASRWLGGLQETQYF,TGTGCCAGCAGATGGCTAGGGGGACTACAAGAGACCCAGTACTTC
many,TRBV28,TRBJ2-3,NA,CASNRRVGGVGTDTQYF,TGTGCCAGCAACAGAAGAGTAGGCGGGGTGGGCACAGATACGCAGTATTTT
many,TRBV7-2,TRBJ1-1,NA,CASSLGHRNTEAFF,TGTGCCAGCAGCTTAGGACACAGGAACACTGAAGCTTTCTTT
NA,TRBV19,TRBJ2-1,NA,CASSISRNEQFF,TGTGCCAGTAGTATATCCCGAAATGAGCAGTTCTTC
few,TRBV18,TRBJ2-3,TRBD1,CASSLTYRGPTDTQYF,TGTGCCAGCTCACTAACCTACAGGGGTCCCACAGATACGCAGTATTTT
many,TRBV5-4,TRBJ2-1,NA,CASSISGRNYNEQFF,TGTGCCAGCAGCATTAGCGGAAGAAACTACAATGAGCAGTTCTTC
few,TRBV20-1,TRBJ2-5,NA,CSARGPDQETQYF,TGCAGTGCTAGGGGCCCGGATCAAGAGACCCAGTACTTC
few,TRBV7-9,TRBJ2-7,TRBD1,CASSQPTGAIYEQYF,TGTGCCAGCAGCCAACCGACAGGGGCGATCTACGAGCAGTACTTC
few,TRBV7-9,TRBJ1-1,NA,CASSLIGRRNTEAFF,TGTGCCAGCAGCTTAATTGGCCGTAGGAACACTGAAGCTTTCTTT
NA,TRBV7-2,TRBJ2-2,TRBD2,CASSPGGNTGELFF,TGTGCCAGCAGCCCGGGGGGAAACACCGGGGAGCTGTTTTTT
many,TRBV6-2/TRBV6-3,TRBJ2-1,TRBD2,CASRRRLAGHVGNEQFF,TGTGCCAGCAGGCGTCGACTAGCGGGCCATGTAGGCAATGAGCAGTTCTTC
NA,TRBV6-7,TRBJ2-5,NA,CASKGCGDPPILQGTQYF,TGTGCCAGCAAAGGGTGCGGGGACCCTCCAATTCTCCAAGGGACCCAGTACTTC
few,TRBV7-2,TRBJ1-4,NA,CASSLEGREKLFF,TGTGCCAGCAGCTTAGAAGGTAGAGAAAAACTGTTTTTT
few,TRBV19,TRBJ2-3,NA,CASSVALALDTQYF,TGTGCCAGTAGTGTAGCACTAGCACTCGATACGCAGTATTTT
NA,TRBV19,TRBJ1-2,NA,CASSIGGTTNGYTF,TGTGCCAGTAGTATAGGCGGGACAACAAATGGCTACACCTTC
few,TRBV9,TRBJ2-5,NA,CASSGGESPQYF,TGTGCCAGCAGCGGGGGGGAGTCTCCACAGTACTTC
few,TRBV7-3,TRBJ2-5,NA,CASSAGVRETQYF,TGTGCCAGCAGCGCAGGGGTGAGGGAGACCCAGTACTTC
NA,TRBV27,TRBJ2-3,NA,CASSLQESRTQYF,TGTGCCAGCAGTTTACAGGAGTCCCGTACGCAGTATTTT
NA,TRBV19,TRBJ2-3,TRBD2,CASTMTSGIRDTQYF,TGTGCCAGCACGATGACTAGCGGGATAAGAGATACGCAGTATTTT
NA,TRBV19,TRBJ2-1,NA,CASSNLGGNEQFF,TGTGCCAGTAGTAATCTAGGAGGGAATGAGCAGTTCTTC
medium-sized,TRBV4-1,TRBJ2-3,NA,CASSPEAATSWSSDTQYF,TGCGCCAGCAGCCCTGAAGCGGCGACTAGTTGGTCGTCGGATACGCAGTATTTT
NA,TRBV19,TRBJ2-2,NA,CASSQERSGELFF,TGTGCCAGTAGCCAGGAGCGTAGCGGGGAGCTGTTTTTT
many,TRBV24-1,TRBJ2-1,TRBD1,CATSDSEGQLGSYNEQFF,TGTGCCACCAGTGACTCCGAGGGACAGCTCGGTTCCTACAATGAGCAGTTCTTC
NA,TRBV12-3/TRBV12-4,TRBJ1-1,NA,CASSSYRNTEAFF,TGTGCCAGCAGTTCGTACAGGAACACTGAAGCTTTCTTT
NA,TRBV11-2,TRBJ1-2,NA,CASSHPRIFSYGYTF,TGTGCCAGCAGCCACCCCAGGATCTTTAGCTATGGCTACACCTTC
many,TRBV12-3/TRBV12-4,TRBJ1-1,NA,CASSLLGESVAFF,TGTGCCAGCAGTTTATTGGGGGAGTCGGTCGCTTTCTTT
many,TRBV24-1,TRBJ2-3,NA,CATSDLSDTQYF,TGTGCCACCAGTGATTTATCAGATACGCAGTATTTT
many,TRBV4-1,TRBJ1-1,NA,CASSPAGGGLNTEAFF,TGCGCCAGCAGCCCCGCCGGGGGGGGTCTGAACACTGAAGCTTTCTTT
few,TRBV5-1,TRBJ2-7,TRBD1,CASRQGASASYEQYF,TGCGCCAGCAGACAGGGGGCTAGCGCGTCCTACGAGCAGTACTTC
many,TRBV6-5,TRBJ2-1,TRBD2,CASSSLAGGYNEQFF,TGTGCCAGCAGTTCCCTAGCGGGAGGTTACAATGAGCAGTTCTTC
NA,TRBV5-4,TRBJ1-4,NA,CASSSAGTGNEKLFF,TGTGCCAGCAGCTCCGCCGGGACCGGTAATGAAAAACTGTTTTTT
NA,TRBV9,TRBJ1-1,NA,CASSPGWGGAMNTEAFF,TGTGCCAGCAGCCCAGGGTGGGGGGGGGCAATGAACACTGAAGCTTTCTTT
NA,TRBV2,TRBJ2-5,TRBD1,CASSRDRGSQETQYF,TGTGCCAGCAGCCGGGACAGGGGTAGCCAAGAGACCCAGTACTTC
many,TRBV11-3,TRBJ2-2,NA,CASSLDPGLGFF,TGTGCCAGCAGCTTAGATCCGGGTCTGGGGTTTTTT
many,TRBV7-8,TRBJ2-3,NA,CASSANGAIPDTQYF,TGTGCCAGCAGCGCCAATGGGGCGATTCCAGATACGCAGTATTTT
few,TRBV7-2,TRBJ2-5,NA,CASSLSGAGETQYF,TGTGCCAGCAGCTTATCTGGGGCCGGGGAGACCCAGTACTTC
many,TRBV7-2,TRBJ1-2,NA,CASSLSGRRDGYTF,TGTGCCAGCAGCCTCTCCGGGAGGCGAGACGGCTACACCTTC
few,TRBV24-1,TRBJ2-5,NA,CATSDLTGSQETQYF,TGTGCCACCAGTGATCTCACAGGCTCCCAAGAGACCCAGTACTTC
many,TRBV28,TRBJ2-3,TRBD2,CASSSLAGGPDTQYF,TGTGCCAGCAGTTCTTTAGCGGGAGGGCCAGATACGCAGTATTTT
NA,TRBV7-2,TRBJ2-7,NA,CASSLFSVLAGGYEQYF,TGTGCCAGCAGCTTATTTTCGGTTCTAGCTGGTGGCTACGAGCAGTACTTC